These T cell receptor beta chains were read from a single sample in a study of blood T cells in healthy people across ages. TCRdb analysed the 5' RACE reads with MiXCR anew, one entry per CDR3 protein. The sample comprises some 900,000 distinct CDR3 sequences, roughly 52% of which are singletons, and roughly an eighth rests with the top ten. Sequenced sample: blood. The receptors derive from a man younger than 45 in good health. CDR3s include the opening cysteine and the closing phenylalanine or tryptophan. Fields, in order: J gene, V gene, CDR3 protein.

TRBJ2-1 TRBV5-1 CAGGDRDNEQFF
TRBJ1-1 TRBV15 CATSTRRGSTEAFF
TRBJ2-3 TRBV4-1 CASSQAAASTDTQYF
TRBJ2-5 TRBV20-1 CSARVVWTSGGLQETQYF
TRBJ2-7 TRBV28 CASIPPRGQGSYEQYF
TRBJ2-7 TRBV29-1 CSVFLAGYEQYF
TRBJ2-6 TRBV4-2 CASSQPGQGLNSGANVLTF
TRBJ2-5 TRBV27 CASSPSHAYQETQYF
TRBJ2-5 TRBV6-2/TRBV6-3 CASSYGQGRYQETQYF
TRBJ2-5 TRBV29-1 CSVDSLARETQYF
TRBJ1-1 TRBV25-1 CASIDPYGREAFF
TRBJ2-7 TRBV27 CASSETGGSKQYF
TRBJ2-2 TRBV20-1 CSASWGAETGELFF
TRBJ1-2 TRBV28 CASSFGGAYGYTF
TRBJ1-5 TRBV7-3 CASSDLSNQPQHF
TRBJ2-7 TRBV5-1 CASSLDSYQGYEQYF